This T cell receptor beta chain was captured by sequencing in a study of long-term antiretroviral therapy in people with HIV. The assay, immunoSEQ v3.0, was run at survey level. This table comes from immunoSEQ multiplex PCR, and its TCRdb copy is limited to in-frame clones, with some not included. The table lists around 29,000 clones, over 90% of them singletons. Points on this clone: Its antigen is unidentified.

The CDR3 runs 16 residues. Germline V gene lookup returns CDR1 SGHVS and CDR2 FQNEAQ. V lost 3 bases, J lost 0 bases, and 6 bases stayed unmatched. General study findings and limits: Repertoire composition at all time points was dominated by clones that had expanded before ART. In samples taken after ART, diversity increased but remained below transplant donor control levels. ART adherence, viral resistance and therapy changes were undocumented.

The rearrangement joins TRBV7-8 to TRBJ1-1, with 8 bases matching TRBD1. The source material was unsorted PBMCs, sampled around 6 years after starting antiretroviral therapy. The sequence was collected from a man aged 25 to 40 with HIV. The CDR3 region is CASSFQTGALNTEAFF. The CDR3 DNA reads TGTGCCAGCAGCTTCCAGACAGGGGCCTTGAACACTGAAGCTTTCTTT.